A single T cell receptor beta chain is shown here with its context. Data came from immunoSEQ multiplex PCR; TCRdb stores just in-frame clones and leaves some out. The repertoire consists of about 44,000 clones, with about 87% occurring once and the leading ten covering roughly 10%. The data originate from a study of control samples from healthy donors and cancer patients. V was shortened by 7 bases and J by 10 bases, with 20 bases between the two germline ends. The CDR3 runs to 13 residues. The sequenced sample consisted of PBMCs. The V and J genes are TRBV12-3 or TRBV12-4 and TRBJ2-7; TRBD2 might be the D (5 bases). The clonotype originates from a woman aged 60-75 years with lung cancer. The CDR3 DNA sequence: TGTGCCAGCAACCTAAGGCCAGGAGGTAGACAGTACTTC. It translates to CASNLRPGGRQYF.